This T cell receptor (beta chain) appears in the sequencing data of a study of blood T cell repertoires in COVID-19. About the research overall: T cells, B-cell-depleted T cells, or PBMCs provided the cDNA or gDNA that served as material.

With 2 bases removed from V and 3 bases from J, the gap between germline ends came to 5 bases. The CDR3 has 14 residues. The germline V gene has CDR1 MNHEY and CDR2 SMNVEV (reference sequence). A note on this clone: Other DNA sequences of this sample code for an identical CDR3.

In the original processing: Using reference gene primer amplification, nucleated cell counts were estimated. This table comes from immunoSEQ multiplex PCR, and its TCRdb copy is limited to in-frame clones, with some not included. V, J and clone size derive from that table, while D and trimming were established from the DNA sequence. Of some 77,000 clones in the sample, approximately 80% were seen once. Source material: peripheral blood. The TCR comes from a woman aged 70-85 years with acute or convalescent COVID-19. The chain is built from TRBV27 and TRBJ1-6; no clear D. The CDR3 reads CASSLIHYNSPLHF. CDR3 coding DNA: TGTGCCAGCAGTTTAATACACTATAATTCACCCCTCCACTTT.